This T cell receptor (beta chain) is from a study of blood T cell repertoires in COVID-19. Study-level information: The samples span acute and convalescent COVID-19 from the United States, Italy and Spain. T cells, B-cell-depleted T cells, or PBMCs provided the cDNA or gDNA that served as material.

Original processing notes: For nucleated cells, counts were estimated from reference gene primer amplification. This table comes from immunoSEQ multiplex PCR, and its TCRdb copy is limited to in-frame clones, with some not included. Clone size and the V and J calls come from that table; the DNA yielded D and trimming. This sample carries over 95,000 clones, around 89% of them seen once, and the ten largest clones take 4.6%. The germline CDR1 and CDR2 sequences are LNHDA and SQIVND (reference sequence). The CDR3 has 15 amino acids. V lost 0 bases, J lost 0 bases, and 2 bases stayed unmatched. Source material: peripheral blood. This receptor was obtained from a woman between 45 and 65 years old with acute or convalescent COVID-19. The rearrangement joins TRBV19 to TRBJ2-7; 7 nucleotides match TRBD1. DNA for the CDR3: TGTGCCAGTAGTATAGAGGGGACAGCCTCCTACGAGCAGTACTTC. It specifies CASSIEGTASYEQYF.